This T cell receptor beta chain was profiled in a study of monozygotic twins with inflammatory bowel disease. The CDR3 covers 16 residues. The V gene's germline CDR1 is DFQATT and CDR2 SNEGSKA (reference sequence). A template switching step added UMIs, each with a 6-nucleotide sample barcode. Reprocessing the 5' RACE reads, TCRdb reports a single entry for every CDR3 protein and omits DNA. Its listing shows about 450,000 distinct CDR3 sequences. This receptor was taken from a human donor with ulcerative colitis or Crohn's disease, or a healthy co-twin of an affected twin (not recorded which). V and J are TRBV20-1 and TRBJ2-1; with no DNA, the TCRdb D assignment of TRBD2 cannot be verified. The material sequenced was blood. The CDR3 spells CSATTSGGTTLGEQFF.